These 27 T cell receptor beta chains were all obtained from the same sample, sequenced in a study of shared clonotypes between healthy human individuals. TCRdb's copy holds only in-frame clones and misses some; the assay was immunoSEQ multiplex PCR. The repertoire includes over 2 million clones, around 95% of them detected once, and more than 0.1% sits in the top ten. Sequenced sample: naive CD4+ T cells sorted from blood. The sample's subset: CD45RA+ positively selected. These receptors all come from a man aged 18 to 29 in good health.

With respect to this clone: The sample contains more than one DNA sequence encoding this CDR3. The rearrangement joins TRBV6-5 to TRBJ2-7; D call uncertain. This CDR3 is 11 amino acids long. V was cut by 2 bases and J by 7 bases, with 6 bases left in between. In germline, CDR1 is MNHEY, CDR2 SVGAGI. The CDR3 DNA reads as TGTGCCAGCAGTTACCTTCGGGAGCAGTACTTC. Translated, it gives CASSYLREQYF.

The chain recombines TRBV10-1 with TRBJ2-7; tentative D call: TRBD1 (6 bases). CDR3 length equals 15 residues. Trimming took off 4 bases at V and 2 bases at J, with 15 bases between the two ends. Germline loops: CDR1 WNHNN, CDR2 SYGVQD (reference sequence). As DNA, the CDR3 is TGCGCCAGCAGTGGTACCGGGACACCGCCCTACGAGCAGTACTTC. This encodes CASSGTGTPPYEQYF.

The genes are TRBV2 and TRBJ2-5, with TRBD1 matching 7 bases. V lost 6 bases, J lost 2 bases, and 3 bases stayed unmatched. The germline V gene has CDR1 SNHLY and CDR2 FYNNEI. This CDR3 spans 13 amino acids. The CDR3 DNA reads TGTGCCAGCAGGGGGGACAGACAAGAGACCCAGTACTTC. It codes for CASRGDRQETQYF. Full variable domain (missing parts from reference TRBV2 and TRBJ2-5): EPEVTQTPSHQVTQMGQEVILRCVPISNHLYFYWYRQILGQKVEFLVSFYNNEISEKSEIFDDQFSVERPDGSNFTLKIRSTKLEDSAMYFCASRGDRQETQYFGPGTRLLVL.

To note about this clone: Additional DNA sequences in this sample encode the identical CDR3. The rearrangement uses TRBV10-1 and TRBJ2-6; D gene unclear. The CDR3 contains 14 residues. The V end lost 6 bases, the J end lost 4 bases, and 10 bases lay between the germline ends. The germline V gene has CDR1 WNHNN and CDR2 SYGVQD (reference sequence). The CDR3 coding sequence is TGCGCCAGCAGCGCAGGCTCAGGGGCCAACGTCCTGACTTTC. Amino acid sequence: CASSAGSGANVLTF.

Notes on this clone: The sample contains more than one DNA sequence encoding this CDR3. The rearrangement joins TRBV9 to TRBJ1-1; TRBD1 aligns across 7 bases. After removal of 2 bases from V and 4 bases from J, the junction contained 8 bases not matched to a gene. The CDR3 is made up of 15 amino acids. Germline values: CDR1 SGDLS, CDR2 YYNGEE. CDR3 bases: TGTGCCAGCAGCGTGGGAGACAGGGAGGGCACTGAAGCTTTCTTT. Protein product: CASSVGDREGTEAFF.

CDR3 sequence (DNA): TGCGCCAGCAGCTTGGGAAGCAGTACAGGGGATAATTCACCCCTCCACTTT. This translates into CASSLGSSTGDNSPLHF. The chain has TRBV5-1 and TRBJ1-6; 7 bases agree with TRBD1. This CDR3 has 17 amino acids. V lost 0 bases to trimming and J lost 5 bases; unmatched junction nucleotides: 8. Germline V CDR1 and CDR2: SGHRS, YFSETQ.

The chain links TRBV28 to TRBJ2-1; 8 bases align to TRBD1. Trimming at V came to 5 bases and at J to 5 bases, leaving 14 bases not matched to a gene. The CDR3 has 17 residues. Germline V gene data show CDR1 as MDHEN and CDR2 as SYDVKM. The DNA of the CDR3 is TGTGCCAGCAGTCCCCGGACAGGGAGACCCTTGGACAATGAGCAGTTCTTC. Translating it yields CASSPRTGRPLDNEQFF.

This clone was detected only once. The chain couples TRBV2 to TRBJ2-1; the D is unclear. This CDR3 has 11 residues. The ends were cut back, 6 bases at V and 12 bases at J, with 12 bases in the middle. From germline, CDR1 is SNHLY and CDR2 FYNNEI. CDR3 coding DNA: TGTGCCAGCAGCCCCCCGGGCACGCAGTTCTTC. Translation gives CASSPPGTQFF.

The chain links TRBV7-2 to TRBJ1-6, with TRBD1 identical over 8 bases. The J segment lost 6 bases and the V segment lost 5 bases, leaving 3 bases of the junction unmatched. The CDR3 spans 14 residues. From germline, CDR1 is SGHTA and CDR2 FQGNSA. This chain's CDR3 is CASSATGVNSPLHF. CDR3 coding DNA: TGTGCCAGCAGCGCGACAGGGGTTAATTCACCCCTCCACTTT.

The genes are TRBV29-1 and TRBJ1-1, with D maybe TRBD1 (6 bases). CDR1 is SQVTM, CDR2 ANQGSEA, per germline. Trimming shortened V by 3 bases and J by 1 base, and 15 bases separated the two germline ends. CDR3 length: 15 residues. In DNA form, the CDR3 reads TGCAGCGTTGACAGGGGACGTATGACGAACACTGAAGCTTTCTTT. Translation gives CSVDRGRMTNTEAFF.

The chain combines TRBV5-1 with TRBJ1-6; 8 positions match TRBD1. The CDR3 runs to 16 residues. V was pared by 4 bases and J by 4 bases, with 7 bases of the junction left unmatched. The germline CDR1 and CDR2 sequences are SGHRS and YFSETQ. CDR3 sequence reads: CASSKDRDRYNSPLHF. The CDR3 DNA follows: TGCGCCAGCAGCAAAGACCGGGACAGGTATAATTCACCCCTCCACTTT.

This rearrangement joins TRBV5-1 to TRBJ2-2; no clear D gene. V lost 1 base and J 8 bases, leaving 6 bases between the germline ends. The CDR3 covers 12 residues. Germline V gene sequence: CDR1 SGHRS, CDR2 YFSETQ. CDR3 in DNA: TGCGCCAGCAGCTTGCCCATGGGGGAGCTGTTTTTT. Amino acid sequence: CASSLPMGELFF.

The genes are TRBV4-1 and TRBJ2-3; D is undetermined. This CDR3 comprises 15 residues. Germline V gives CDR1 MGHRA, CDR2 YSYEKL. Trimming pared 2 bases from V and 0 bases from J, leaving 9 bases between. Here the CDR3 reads CASSQLPTSTDTQYF. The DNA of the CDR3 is TGCGCCAGCAGCCAATTACCAACTAGCACAGATACGCAGTATTTT.

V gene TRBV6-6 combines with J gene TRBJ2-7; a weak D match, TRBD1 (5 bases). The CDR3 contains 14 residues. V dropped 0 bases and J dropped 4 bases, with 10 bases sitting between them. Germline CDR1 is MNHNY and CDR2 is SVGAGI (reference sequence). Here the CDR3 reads CASSYSGAAYEQYF. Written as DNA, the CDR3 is TGTGCCAGCAGTTACTCAGGGGCGGCGTACGAGCAGTACTTC.

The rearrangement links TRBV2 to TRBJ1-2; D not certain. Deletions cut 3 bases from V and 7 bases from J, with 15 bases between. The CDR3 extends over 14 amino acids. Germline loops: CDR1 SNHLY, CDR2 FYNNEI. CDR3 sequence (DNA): TGTGCCAGCAGTGATCTCAAGCCTTTCCTTGGCTACACCTTC. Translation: CASSDLKPFLGYTF.

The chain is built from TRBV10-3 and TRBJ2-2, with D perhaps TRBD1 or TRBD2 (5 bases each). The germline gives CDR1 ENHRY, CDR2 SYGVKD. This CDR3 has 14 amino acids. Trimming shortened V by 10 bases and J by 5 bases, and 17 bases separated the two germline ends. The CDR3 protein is CATGRPGRTGELFF. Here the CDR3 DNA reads TGTGCCACCGGCCGGCCAGGGAGAACCGGGGAGCTGTTTTTT.

The CDR3: CASSLGTTPLHF. CDR3 DNA sequence: TGTGCCAGCAGCTTGGGTACCACACCCCTCCACTTT. The gene calls are TRBV11-2 and TRBJ1-6; D not resolved. The CDR3 has 12 amino acids. V lost 3 bases to trimming and J lost 11 bases, with 8 bases between them. CDR1 is SGHAT, CDR2 FQNNGV, per germline.

CDR3 nucleotides: TGTGCCAGCAGCTTAGAGGGTAGGATCCTTGAAGCTTTCTTT. It codes for CASSLEGRILEAFF. The genes are TRBV7-9 and TRBJ1-1; D is ambiguous. The CDR3 covers 14 residues. Germline V gene lookup returns CDR1 SEHNR and CDR2 FQNEAQ (reference sequence). Between the trimmed V and J ends, which lost 1 base and 7 bases, there was a span of 13 bases. The whole variable domain, filled in from reference TRBV7-9 and TRBJ1-1, reads DTGVSQNPRHKITKRGQNVTFRCDPISEHNRLYWYRQTLGQGPEFLTYFQNEAQLEKSRLLSDRFSAERPKGSFSTLEIQRTEQGDSAMYLCASSLEGRILEAFFGQGTRLTVV.

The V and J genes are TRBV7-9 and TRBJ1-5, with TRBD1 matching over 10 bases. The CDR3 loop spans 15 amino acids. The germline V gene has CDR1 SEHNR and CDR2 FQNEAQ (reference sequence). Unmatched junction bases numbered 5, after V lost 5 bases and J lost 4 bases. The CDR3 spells CASSVGQGKNQPQHF. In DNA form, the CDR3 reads TGTGCCAGCAGCGTGGGACAGGGGAAAAATCAGCCCCAGCATTTT.

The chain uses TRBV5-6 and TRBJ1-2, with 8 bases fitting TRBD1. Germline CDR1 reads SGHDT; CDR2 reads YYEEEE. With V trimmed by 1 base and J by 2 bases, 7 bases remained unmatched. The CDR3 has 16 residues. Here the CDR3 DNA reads TGTGCCAGCAGCTTGAAAGGACAGGGCTCAAACTATGGCTACACCTTC. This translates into CASSLKGQGSNYGYTF.

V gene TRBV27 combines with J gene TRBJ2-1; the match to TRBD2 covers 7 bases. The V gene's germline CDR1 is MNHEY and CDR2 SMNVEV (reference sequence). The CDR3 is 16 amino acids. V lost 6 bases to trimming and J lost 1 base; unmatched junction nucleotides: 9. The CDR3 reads CASSGYGGSSYNEQFF. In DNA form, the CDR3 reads TGTGCCAGCAGCGGATATGGCGGGAGTTCCTACAATGAGCAGTTCTTC.

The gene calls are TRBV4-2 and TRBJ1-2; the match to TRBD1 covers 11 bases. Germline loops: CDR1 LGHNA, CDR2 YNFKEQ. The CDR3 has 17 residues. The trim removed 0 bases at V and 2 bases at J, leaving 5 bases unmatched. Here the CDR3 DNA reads TGTGCCAGCAGCCAAGAATGGGGACAGGGGGTAAACTATGGCTACACCTTC. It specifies CASSQEWGQGVNYGYTF.

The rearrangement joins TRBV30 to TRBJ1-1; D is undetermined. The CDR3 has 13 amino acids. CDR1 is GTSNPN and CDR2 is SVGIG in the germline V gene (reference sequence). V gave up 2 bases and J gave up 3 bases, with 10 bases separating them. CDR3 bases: TGTGCCTGGAGTTCCGCCCGGGACACTGAAGCTTTCTTT. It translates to CAWSSARDTEAFF.

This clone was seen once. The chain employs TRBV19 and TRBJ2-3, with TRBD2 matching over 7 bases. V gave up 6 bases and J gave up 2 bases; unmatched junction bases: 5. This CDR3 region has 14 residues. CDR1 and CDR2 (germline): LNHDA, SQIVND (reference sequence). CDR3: CASRGLAVTDTQYF. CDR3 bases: TGTGCCAGTAGGGGGCTAGCGGTCACAGATACGCAGTATTTT. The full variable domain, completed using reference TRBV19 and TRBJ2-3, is DGGITQSPKYLFRKEGQNVTLSCEQNLNHDAMYWYRQDPGQGLRLIYYSQIVNDFQKGDIAEGYSVSREKKESFPLTVTSAQKNPTAFYLCASRGLAVTDTQYFGPGTRLTVL.

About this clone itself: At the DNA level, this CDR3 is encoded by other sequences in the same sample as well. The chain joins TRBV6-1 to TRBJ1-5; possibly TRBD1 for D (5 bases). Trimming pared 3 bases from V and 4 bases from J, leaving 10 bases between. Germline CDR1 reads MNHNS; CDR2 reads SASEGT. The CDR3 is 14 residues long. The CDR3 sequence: CASSEGGGNQPQHF. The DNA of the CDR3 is TGTGCCAGCAGTGAGGGGGGAGGTAATCAGCCCCAGCATTTT.

CDR3 in DNA: TGTGCCAGCAGACAACAGGGCTTAACTACCTACGAGCAGTACTTC. Translated: CASRQQGLTTYEQYF. This chain joins TRBV6-6 and TRBJ2-7, with D maybe TRBD1 (6 bases). This CDR3 comprises 15 residues. V gave up 6 bases and J gave up 2 bases, with 17 bases separating them. From germline, CDR1 is MNHNY and CDR2 SVGAGI (reference sequence).

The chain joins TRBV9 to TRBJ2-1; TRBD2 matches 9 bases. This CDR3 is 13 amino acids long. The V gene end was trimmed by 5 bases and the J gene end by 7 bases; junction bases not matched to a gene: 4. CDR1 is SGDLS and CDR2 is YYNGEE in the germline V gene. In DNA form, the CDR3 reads TGTGCCAGCAGTGCGAGCGGGAGGAATGAGCAGTTCTTC. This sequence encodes CASSASGRNEQFF.